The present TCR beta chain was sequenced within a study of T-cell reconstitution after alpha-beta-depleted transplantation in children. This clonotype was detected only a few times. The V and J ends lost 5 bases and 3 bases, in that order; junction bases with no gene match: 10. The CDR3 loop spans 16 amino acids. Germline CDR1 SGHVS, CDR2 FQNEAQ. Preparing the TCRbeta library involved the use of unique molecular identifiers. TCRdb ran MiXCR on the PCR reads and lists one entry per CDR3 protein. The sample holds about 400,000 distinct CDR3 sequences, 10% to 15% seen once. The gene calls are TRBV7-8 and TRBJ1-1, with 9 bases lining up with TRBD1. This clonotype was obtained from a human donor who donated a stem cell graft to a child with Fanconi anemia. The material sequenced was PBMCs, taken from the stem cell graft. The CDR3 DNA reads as TGTGCCAGCAGCCTCCGGGACAGGGAGGTGGACACTGAAGCTTTCTTT. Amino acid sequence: CASSLRDREVDTEAFF.